The T cell receptor beta chain under discussion was sequenced for a study of PD-1 blockade in classical Hodgkin lymphoma. CDR1 SGHVS and CDR2 FNYEAQ come from the germline V gene. This CDR3 is 15 amino acids long. Trimming pared 4 bases from V and 6 bases from J, leaving 18 bases between. Time point meaning: newly diagnosed, previously untreated cHL patient sample. By magnetic negative selection, CD4+ T cells were purified from thawed PBMCs. Broader study findings: In newly diagnosed patients, baseline TCR diversity was reportedly below that of healthy donors.

Method: immunoSEQ multiplex PCR; TCRdb's copy keeps in-frame clones and lacks some. The profile shows around 32,000 clones, roughly nine tenths of them singletons. This clone occurred once. Its specificity is unknown. The sequencing input was CD4+ T cells from blood. The rearrangement uses TRBV7-6 and TRBJ1-2; D is perhaps TRBD1 (6 bases). The source is a human donor with classical Hodgkin lymphoma. The CDR3 DNA sequence: TGTGCCAGCAGCTCCAGTCTGGGGGGCGCGAATGGCTACACCTTC. Its protein is CASSSSLGGANGYTF.